This entry describes one T cell receptor beta chain. These data originate in a study of high-grade serous ovarian cancer treatment subgroups. The tumor samples were collected prior to definitive surgery or chemotherapy. The protocol was immunoSEQ multiplex PCR, while the TCRdb copy is restricted to in-frame clones and leaves out a portion. Of tens of thousands of clones listed, about 86% are singletons. V shed 4 bases, J shed 3 bases, and the junction held 2 bases outside the gene matches. The CDR3 is 13 residues long. The V gene's germline CDR1 is SGHRS and CDR2 YFSETQ. The sequence was obtained from a human donor with high-grade serous ovarian cancer. This chain joins TRBV5-1 and TRBJ2-5; TRBD2 agrees at 8 bases. The sequenced material came from tumor tissue. The CDR3 DNA reads TGCGCCAGCAGCGGACTAGCAGAAGAGACCCAGTACTTC. Protein product: CASSGLAEETQYF.